The source of this TCR beta chain is a study of blood T cell repertoires in COVID-19. Overall study: Samples representing acute and convalescent COVID-19 were sourced from the United States, Italy and Spain. T cells, B-cell-depleted T cells, or PBMCs supplied cDNA or gDNA.

Authors' analysis steps: Estimation of nucleated cell counts was performed using reference gene primer amplification. Using immunoSEQ multiplex PCR, the repertoire was profiled, and TCRdb retains in-frame clones only, with some absent. The V and J calls and the clone size are those of that table, but D and trimming were determined from the DNA. In the table there are about 120,000 clones, 86% of which are singletons. This CDR3 comprises 14 residues. Germline CDR1 is MGHRA and CDR2 is YSYEKL. The V and J ends lost 6 bases and 8 bases, in that order; junction bases with no gene match: 9. The V call is TRBV4-1, the J call TRBJ1-5; 8 bases are shared with TRBD1. The source of this sequence is a man aged 40-49 years with acute or convalescent COVID-19. Sequencing was performed on peripheral blood. Here the CDR3 reads CASSLDRGNKPQHF. The CDR3 nucleotides read TGCGCCAGCAGTCTTGACAGGGGAAATAAGCCCCAGCATTTT.